The clone carrying this T cell receptor beta chain showed up many times. Regarding time point: persistent/refractory GD, antithyroid drugs over 5 years with positive TRAb. TCR sequences were obtained from RNA taken from PBMCs. This CDR3 has 14 residues. The ends were cut back, 0 bases at V and 2 bases at J, with 7 bases in the middle. Germline V CDR1 and CDR2: PRHDT, FYEKMQ (reference sequence). Sequencing libraries for TCR beta were prepared with iRepertoire HTBI primers and Arm-PCR of CDR3 regions. TCRdb re-called the multiplex PCR reads through MiXCR, storing one row per CDR3 protein. The repertoire holds 400,000 or so distinct CDR3 sequences, less than 25% seen once, with roughly 28% in the top ten. The data belong to a study of regulatory T cells in long-lasting Graves disease.

This receptor was obtained from a female donor with Graves disease. This specimen consisted of peripheral blood mononuclear cells (PBMCs), obtained when the disease was refractory, from a patient treated with antithyroid drugs. This rearrangement joins TRBV13 to TRBJ1-2; TRBD1 might be the D (5 bases). The CDR3: CASSLGPGNYGYTF. The CDR3 DNA is TGTGCCAGCAGCTTAGGTCCAGGGAACTATGGCTACACCTTC.